The entry that follows covers one TCR beta chain sequence. V gave up 3 bases and J gave up 5 bases, with 9 bases separating them. This CDR3 has 13 amino acids. Germline loops: CDR1 SGHRS, CDR2 YFSETQ. RNA amounts of about 0.5 to 1 ug underwent reverse transcription with random hexamers. By means of immunoSEQ multiplex PCR, TCR beta CDR3 spanning 54 Vbeta and 13 Jbeta underwent amplification. TCRdb analysed the immunoSEQ multiplex PCR reads with MiXCR anew, one entry per CDR3 protein. The sample shows about 150,000 distinct CDR3 sequences, roughly nine tenths of them seen only once. The T cells that were sequenced for TCR beta were CD8+ and CD4+ cells from blood. TEMRA cells were FACS-enriched, while CD8+ and CD4+ T cells were negatively isolated. This sample was included in a study of CD8 T cells in Susac syndrome.

The rearrangement links TRBV5-1 to TRBJ2-1; D call uncertain. The source material was CD4+ T cells from PBMCs. This clonotype was obtained from a human donor in good health. CDR3 sequence: CASSSGPNNEQFF. The CDR3 coding sequence is TGCGCCAGCAGCTCCGGGCCGAACAATGAGCAGTTCTTC. Looking up the rest from reference TRBV5-1 and TRBJ2-1 gives the full variable domain: KAGVTQTPRYLIKTRGQQVTLSCSPISGHRSVSWYQQTPGQGLQFLFEYFSETQRNKGNFPGRFSGRQFSNSRSEMNVSTLELGDSALYLCASSSGPNNEQFFGPGTRLTVL.